These 25 T cell receptor beta chains originate from one sample sequenced in a study of blood T cell repertoires in COVID-19 (dated by TCRdb to about 2020). Library preparation employed the immunoSEQ multiplex PCR assay. The clones in this table, taken by TCRdb from immuneACCESS, are in-frame only. Not every clone is retained; where verified, under half of the shortfall comes from an unresolved V gene, and the cause of the rest is unknown. For this sample the table gives 100,000 to 130,000 clones, of which 70% to 90% were detected only once. The ten largest clones represent about 6.8% of the sample. Sequencing was done on a sample of peripheral blood. The receptors shown here come from a man aged 50-60 years with active or convalescent COVID-19.

The chain couples TRBV4-2 to TRBJ2-1, with TRBD2 matching 8 bases. The CDR3 spans 15 residues. After removal of 4 bases from V and 7 bases from J, the junction contained 9 bases not matched to a gene. Germline CDR1 LGHNA, CDR2 YNFKEQ. The CDR3 sequence is CASSLTRSSGNEQFF. DNA of the CDR3: TGTGCCAGCAGCCTTACCCGGTCTAGCGGGAATGAGCAGTTCTTC.

The J gene is TRBJ2-2, the V gene TRBV6-5, with 12 bases identical to TRBD2. CDR1 and CDR2 from the germline V gene are MNHEY and SVGAGI. V lost 6 bases, J lost 5 bases, and 4 bases stayed unmatched. The CDR3 has 15 residues. The CDR3 sequence is CASRRLAGVTGELFF. The CDR3, as DNA: TGTGCCAGCAGGCGACTAGCGGGAGTTACCGGGGAGCTGTTTTTT.

V gene TRBV7-2 combines with J gene TRBJ1-2, with no clear D. Trimming pared 1 base from V and 8 bases from J, leaving 14 bases between. The germline CDR1 and CDR2 sequences are SGHTA and FQGNSA. This CDR3 region has 14 residues. In DNA, the CDR3 is TGTGCCAGCAGCTTAGAGCGGGTAGCTCGGGGCTACACCTTC. This sequence encodes CASSLERVARGYTF. Complete variable domain (other parts from reference TRBV7-2 and TRBJ1-2): GAGVSQSPSNKVTEKGKDVELRCDPISGHTALYWYRQSLGQGLEFLIYFQGNSAPDKSGLPSDRFSAERTGGSVSTLTIQRTQQEDSAVYLCASSLERVARGYTFGSGTRLTVV.

This chain connects TRBV15 to TRBJ2-1; 10 bases line up with TRBD1. After removal of 1 base from V and 7 bases from J, the junction contained 10 bases not matched to a gene. This CDR3 has 17 residues. Per germline, CDR1 LNHNV and CDR2 YYDKDF (reference sequence). CDR3 protein: CATSRGPGQGTWNEQFF. The DNA for the CDR3 is TGTGCCACCAGCAGAGGCCCGGGACAGGGGACGTGGAATGAGCAGTTCTTC.

V usage is TRBV12-3 or TRBV12-4 and J usage is TRBJ1-1; D is ambiguous. V lost 6 bases, J lost 1 base, and 9 bases lay in between. The CDR3 runs to 13 residues. DNA of the CDR3: TGTGCCAGCAGGAACAGAGAGAACACTGAAGCTTTCTTT. Translation gives CASRNRENTEAFF.

This clone was seen once. V gene TRBV19 combines with J gene TRBJ1-2, with TRBD1 as a possible D gene (6 bases). Trimming shortened V by 5 bases and J by 9 bases, and 19 bases separated the two germline ends. The CDR3 is 14 residues long. From germline, CDR1 is LNHDA and CDR2 SQIVND (reference sequence). The CDR3 loop is CASSPWTEESSYTF. CDR3 sequence (DNA): TGTGCCAGTAGTCCATGGACAGAGGAGTCGAGCTACACCTTC.

V and J are TRBV5-1 and TRBJ2-1; D unresolved. This CDR3 has 16 residues. Germline CDR1 and CDR2: SGHRS and YFSETQ. V shed 1 base and J shed 5 bases, with 16 bases lying between them. The CDR3 is CASSLTRVLPNNEQFF. CDR3 coding DNA: TGCGCCAGCAGCTTGACCCGGGTCTTGCCCAACAATGAGCAGTTCTTC.

The V gene is TRBV29-1, the J gene TRBJ1-2; D gene uncertain. CDR1 is SQVTM and CDR2 is ANQGSEA in the germline V gene. This CDR3 is built from 12 residues. The germline V and J ends were trimmed by 4 bases and 3 bases, with 9 bases remaining between them. The CDR3 is CSVVGDDYGYTF. The CDR3 DNA is TGCAGCGTTGTAGGAGATGACTATGGCTACACCTTC. The full variable domain, with the rest looked up from reference TRBV29-1 and TRBJ1-2, is SAVISQKPSRDICQRGTSLTIQCQVDSQVTMMFWYRQQPGQSLTLIATANQGSEATYESGFVIDKFPISRPNLTFSTLTVSNMSPEDSSIYLCSVVGDDYGYTFGSGTRLTVV.

The V and J genes are TRBV7-2 and TRBJ2-7; 7 bases agree with TRBD2. The CDR3 has 14 amino acids. With 2 bases clipped from V and 0 bases from J, the junction kept 1 base outside the gene matches. Per germline, CDR1 SGHTA and CDR2 FQGNSA. The CDR3 is CASSLSGISYEQYF. The CDR3 DNA reads as TGTGCCAGCAGCTTAAGCGGGATCTCCTACGAGCAGTACTTC.

The chain employs TRBV2 and TRBJ2-7; D is unclear. Germline V gene lookup returns CDR1 SNHLY and CDR2 FYNNEI. The CDR3 totals 12 residues. V was clipped by 4 bases and J by 4 bases, with 8 bases between them. The CDR3 sequence is CASSVTEYEQYF. The DNA of the CDR3 is TGTGCCAGCAGTGTTACCGAGTACGAGCAGTACTTC.

The genes are TRBV6-5 and TRBJ1-1, with D maybe TRBD1 (5 bases). The length of the CDR3 is 15 residues. Trimming removed 7 bases at V and 1 base at J, with 16 bases between. The germline V gene has CDR1 MNHEY and CDR2 SVGAGI. The CDR3 spells CASIYGGLTNTEAFF. The CDR3 DNA reads TGTGCCAGCATCTACGGGGGATTGACGAACACTGAAGCTTTCTTT.

The CDR3 loop reads CASSLGSGRTAGELFF. The CDR3 region has the DNA TGTGCCAGCAGTCTTGGTAGCGGGAGGACGGCCGGGGAGCTGTTTTTT. This chain uses TRBV7-2 with TRBJ2-2, with 10 bases that match TRBD2. Germline lookup yields CDR1 SGHTA and CDR2 FQGNSA. This CDR3 region has 16 residues. With 6 bases clipped from V and 6 bases from J, the junction kept 10 bases outside the gene matches.

The V call is TRBV2, the J call TRBJ2-5; 8 bases line up with TRBD2. Trimming took 11 bases from V and 4 from J; bases not matched to a gene: 12. The CDR3 runs to 14 residues. Germline V gene data show CDR1 as SNHLY and CDR2 as FYNNEI. In DNA, the CDR3 is TGTGCCGGCAACGTCGGGGGGGCTTCAGAGACCCAGTACTTC. This sequence encodes CAGNVGGASETQYF.

This clone was seen a single time. The V call is TRBV6-5, the J call TRBJ1-4, with D perhaps matching TRBD1 (6 bases). The germline V gene encodes CDR1 MNHEY and CDR2 SVGAGI. V gave up 8 bases and J gave up 1 base, with 11 bases separating them. The CDR3 is 14 amino acids. CDR3 sequence reads: CASQSRGTNEKLFF. The DNA of the CDR3 is TGTGCCAGCCAATCCAGGGGAACTAATGAAAAACTGTTTTTT.

This chain connects TRBV6-5 to TRBJ1-1; D gene uncertain. The CDR3 spans 14 residues. Per germline, CDR1 MNHEY and CDR2 SVGAGI. Trimming pared 7 bases from V and 5 bases from J, leaving 17 bases between. The CDR3 nucleotides are TGTGCCAGCACCTCAGGAGGCAGTATGACTGAAGCTTTCTTT. As protein: CASTSGGSMTEAFF.

This sequence joins TRBV5-1 and TRBJ2-3, with D uncertain. Germline assignment: CDR1 SGHRS and CDR2 YFSETQ. V lost 4 bases to trimming and J lost 7 bases, with 16 bases between them. There are 14 residues in the CDR3. CDR3 sequence: CASSPRVTNNTQYF. DNA of the CDR3: TGCGCCAGCAGCCCCCGGGTTACTAACAATACGCAGTATTTT.

V and J are TRBV6-5 and TRBJ1-1, with a weak D call TRBD1 (5 bases). CDR1 is MNHEY and CDR2 is SVGAGI in the germline V gene. The ends were cut back, 0 bases at V and 4 bases at J, with 15 bases in the middle. The CDR3 contains 16 residues. CDR3 sequence reads: CASSYSGDSLGTEAFF. The CDR3 region has the DNA TGTGCCAGCAGTTACTCCGGGGACTCCTTGGGCACTGAAGCTTTCTTT.

This clone was seen a few times. V is TRBV19 and J is TRBJ1-4, with 8 bases that match TRBD1. Germline CDR1 and CDR2: LNHDA and SQIVND (reference sequence). The CDR3 totals 14 residues. J was trimmed by 7 bases and V by 8 bases; bases with no gene match: 9. CDR3 region: CASGEDRVREKLFF. The CDR3 DNA follows: TGTGCCAGTGGCGAGGACAGGGTCCGTGAAAAACTGTTTTTT.

The chain uses TRBV5-8 and TRBJ2-3; 8 bases are shared with TRBD1. CDR1 is SGHTS, CDR2 YDEGEE, per germline. The CDR3 loop spans 14 amino acids. The V and J ends lost 2 bases and 3 bases, in that order; junction bases with no gene match: 2. CDR3 nucleotide sequence: TGTGCCAGCAGCTTTCAGGGGGCGACAGATACGCAGTATTTT. Protein product: CASSFQGATDTQYF.

The chain links TRBV6-5 to TRBJ2-2; 7 bases align to TRBD2. Germline V gives CDR1 MNHEY, CDR2 SVGAGI. This CDR3 has 14 amino acids. After removal of 10 bases from V and 4 bases from J, the junction contained 9 bases not matched to a gene. In DNA, the CDR3 is TGTGCCACCATGAGACTAGCTGGCACCGGGGAGCTGTTTTTT. It encodes CATMRLAGTGELFF.

This clone was seen a single time. The rearrangement uses TRBV6-1 and TRBJ2-5; D may be TRBD1 (5 bases). The CDR3 has 14 residues. With 5 bases removed from V and 1 base from J, the gap between germline ends came to 11 bases. Germline values: CDR1 MNHNS, CDR2 SASEGT. The CDR3 loop reads CASSWTPTQETQYF. The CDR3 DNA reads as TGTGCCAGCAGTTGGACACCAACCCAAGAGACCCAGTACTTC.

This clone was detected a few times. The chain has TRBV6-5 and TRBJ1-5, with D possibly matching TRBD1 (5 bases). This CDR3 has 14 residues. Trimming pared 6 bases from V and 7 bases from J, leaving 16 bases between. Germline V gene sequence: CDR1 MNHEY, CDR2 SVGAGI. CDR3 in amino acids: CASRPGRGGQPQHF. The CDR3 nucleotides are TGTGCCAGCAGACCCGGGAGGGGCGGGCAGCCCCAGCATTTT.

The chain uses TRBV20-1 and TRBJ1-1, with D possibly TRBD1 on 6 matching bases. Trimming shortened V by 3 bases and J by 0 bases, and 14 bases separated the two germline ends. The CDR3 contains 15 residues. In germline, CDR1 is DFQATT, CDR2 SNEGSKA (reference sequence). Here the CDR3 reads CSASRAGEMNTEAFF. DNA of the CDR3: TGCAGTGCTAGTCGGGCAGGGGAAATGAACACTGAAGCTTTCTTT.

Comment on this clone: Other DNA sequences in this sample translate to the same CDR3. The chain employs TRBV19 and TRBJ1-5, with TRBD1 identical over 7 bases. This CDR3 contains 17 residues. Germline CDR1 and CDR2: LNHDA and SQIVND (reference sequence). V gave up 5 bases and J gave up 0 bases; unmatched junction bases: 10. CDR3 in amino acids: CASSLGQALYSNQPQHF. The CDR3 coding sequence is TGTGCCAGTAGTCTCGGACAGGCCCTTTATAGCAATCAGCCCCAGCATTTT.

The chain recombines TRBV5-1 with TRBJ2-1, with a weak D call TRBD2 (6 bases). Germline lookup yields CDR1 SGHRS and CDR2 YFSETQ. V dropped 3 bases and J dropped 5 bases, with 15 bases sitting between them. CDR3 size: 15 residues. CDR3 DNA sequence: TGCGCCAGCAGCTCGTTAGCGGACCAAAACAATGAGCAGTTCTTC. This codes for CASSSLADQNNEQFF.